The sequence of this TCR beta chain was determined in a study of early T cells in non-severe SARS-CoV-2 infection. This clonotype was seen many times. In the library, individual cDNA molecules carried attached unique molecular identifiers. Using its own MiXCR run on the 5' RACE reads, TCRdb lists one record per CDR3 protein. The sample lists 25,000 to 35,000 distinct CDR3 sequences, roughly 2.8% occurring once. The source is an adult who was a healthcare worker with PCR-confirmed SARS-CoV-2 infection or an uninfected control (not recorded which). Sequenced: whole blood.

CDR3 residues: CSAMTSGGNTGELFF. For the CDR3, the DNA is TGCAGTGCCATGACTAGCGGGGGGAACACCGGGGAGCTGTTTTTT. The chain joins TRBV20-1 to TRBJ2-2; 12 positions match TRBD2. The CDR3 has 15 residues. CDR1 is DFQATT and CDR2 is SNEGSKA in the germline V gene (reference sequence). With 6 bases clipped from V and 1 base from J, the junction kept 3 bases outside the gene matches.